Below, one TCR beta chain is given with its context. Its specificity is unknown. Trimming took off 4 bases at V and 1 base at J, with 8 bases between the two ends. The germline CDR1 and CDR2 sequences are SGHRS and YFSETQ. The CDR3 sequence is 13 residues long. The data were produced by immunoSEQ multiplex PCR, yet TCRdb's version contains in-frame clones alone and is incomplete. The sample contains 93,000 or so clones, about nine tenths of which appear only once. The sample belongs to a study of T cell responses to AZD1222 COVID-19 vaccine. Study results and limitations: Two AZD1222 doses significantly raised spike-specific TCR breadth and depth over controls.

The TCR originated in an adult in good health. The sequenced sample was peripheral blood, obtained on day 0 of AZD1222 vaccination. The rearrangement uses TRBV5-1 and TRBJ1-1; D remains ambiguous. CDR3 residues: CASSPQENTEAFF. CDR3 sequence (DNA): TGCGCCAGCAGCCCTCAGGAGAACACTGAAGCTTTCTTT.